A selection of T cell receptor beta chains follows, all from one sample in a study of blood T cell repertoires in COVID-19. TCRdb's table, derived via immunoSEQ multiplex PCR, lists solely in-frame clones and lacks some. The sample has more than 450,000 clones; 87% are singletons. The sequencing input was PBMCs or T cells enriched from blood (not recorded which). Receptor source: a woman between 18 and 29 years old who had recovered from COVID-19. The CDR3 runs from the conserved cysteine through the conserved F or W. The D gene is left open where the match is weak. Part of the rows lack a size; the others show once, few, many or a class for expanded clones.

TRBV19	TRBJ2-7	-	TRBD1	TGTGCCCTCCAACCCCGGGACAGGGGTCCCTACGAGCAGTACTTC	CALQPRDRGPYEQYF
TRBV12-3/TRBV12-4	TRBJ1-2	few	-	TGTGCCAGCAGTTTACGGGGTTATGGCTACACCTTC	CASSLRGYGYTF
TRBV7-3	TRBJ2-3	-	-	TGTGCCAGCAGCCCTCTACCCTCGGATACGCAGTATTTT	CASSPLPSDTQYF
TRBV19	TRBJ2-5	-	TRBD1	TGTGCCAGTAGTAGATTCCGGGACAGGGACAACCAAGAGACCCAGTACTTC	CASSRFRDRDNQETQYF
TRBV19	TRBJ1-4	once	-	TGTGCCAGTAGTATTTTGGGCGTTGAAAAACTGTTTTTT	CASSILGVEKLFF
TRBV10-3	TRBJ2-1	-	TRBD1	TGTGCCATCAGACAGGACAGGGCTTTTGATGAGCAGTTCTTC	CAIRQDRAFDEQFF
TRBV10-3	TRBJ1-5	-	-	TGTGCCATCAGTGAAGGAGGGGTAGGCAATCAGCCCCAGCATTTT	CAISEGGVGNQPQHF
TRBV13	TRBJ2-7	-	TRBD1	TGTGCCAGCAGCTGGTGGACAGGGGAAGGTTCAGAGCAGTACTTC	CASSWWTGEGSEQYF
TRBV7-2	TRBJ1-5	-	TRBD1	TGTGCCAGCAGTTTCGGACAGGGGGTAGGGCAGCCCCAGCATTTT	CASSFGQGVGQPQHF
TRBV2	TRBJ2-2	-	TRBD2	TGTGCCAGCAGGGGACTAGCGGGGGCCGGGGAGCTGTTTTTT	CASRGLAGAGELFF
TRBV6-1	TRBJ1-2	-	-	TGTGCCAGCAGTGAAGCGGGAGGCTTTGGTGGCTACACCTTC	CASSEAGGFGGYTF
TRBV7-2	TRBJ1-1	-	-	TGTGCCAGCAGCTTAACACGGAACACTGAAGCTTTCTTT	CASSLTRNTEAFF
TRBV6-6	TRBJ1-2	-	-	TGTGCCAGCAGTCCCCGTGGGCTCATGCGTTTTGGCTATGGCTACACCTTC	CASSPRGLMRFGYGYTF
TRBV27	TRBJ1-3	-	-	TGTGCCAGCAGCTCCGACAGCTCTGGAAACACCATATATTTT	CASSSDSSGNTIYF
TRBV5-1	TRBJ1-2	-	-	TGCGCCAGCAGCGCATCAGTTAACTATGGCTACACCTTC	CASSASVNYGYTF
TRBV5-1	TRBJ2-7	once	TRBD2	TGCGCCAGCAGCTTGGGTGGCGGGGGGGTTTACGAGCAGTACTTC	CASSLGGGGVYEQYF
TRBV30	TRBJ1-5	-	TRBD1	TGTGCCTGGGACAGGGGAATTATGAGCAATCAGCCCCAGCATTTT	CAWDRGIMSNQPQHF
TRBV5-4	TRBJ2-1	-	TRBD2	TGTGCCAGCACCTTGGGGGGTCCGGGACTAGCCTCCGAGCAGTTCTTC	CASTLGGPGLASEQFF
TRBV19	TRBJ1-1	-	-	TGTGCCAGTACCACAGGGACATCCCAAGGATGGACTGAAGCTTTCTTT	CASTTGTSQGWTEAFF
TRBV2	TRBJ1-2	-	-	TGTGCCAGCAGTATAGAGGACAGAATTTATGGCTACACCTTC	CASSIEDRIYGYTF
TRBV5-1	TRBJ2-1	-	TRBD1	TGCGCCAGCAGCTCCGGAACAGGGGTCCGCTACAATGAGCAGTTCTTC	CASSSGTGVRYNEQFF
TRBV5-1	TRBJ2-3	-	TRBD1	TGCGCCAGCAGCTCGGACAGGGGGCTGACAGATACGCAGTATTTT	CASSSDRGLTDTQYF
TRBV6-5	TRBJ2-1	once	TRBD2	TGTGCCAGCGGGGCTAGCGGGGGCATGAATGAGCAGTTCTTC	CASGASGGMNEQFF
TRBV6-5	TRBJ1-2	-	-	TGTGCCAGCAGGCTTGGGGCGGTCAACTATGGCTACACCTTC	CASRLGAVNYGYTF
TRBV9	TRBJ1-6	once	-	TGTGCCAGCAGCGTATTATCGGGGGGGGATTCACCCCTCCACTTT	CASSVLSGGDSPLHF
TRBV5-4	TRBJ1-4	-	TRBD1	TGTGCCAGCTCCAGTGGGACAGTAAAGGAAAAACTGTTTTTT	CASSSGTVKEKLFF
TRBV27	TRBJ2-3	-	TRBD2	TGTGCCAGCAGTTTTTGGGGGGGGAGCACAGATACGCAGTATTTT	CASSFWGGSTDTQYF
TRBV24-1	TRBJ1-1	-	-	TGTGCCACCAGTGATTCGGATGTAGCGGGCACTGAAGCTTTCTTT	CATSDSDVAGTEAFF
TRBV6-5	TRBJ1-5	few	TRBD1	TGTGCCAGCCGGGACAGGGAAGGAGATCAGCCCCAGCATTTT	CASRDREGDQPQHF
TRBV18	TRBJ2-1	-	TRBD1	TGTGCCAGCTCCCACGGGACAGTCTCCTACAATGAGCAGTTCTTC	CASSHGTVSYNEQFF
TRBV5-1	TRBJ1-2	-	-	TGCGCCAGCAGCTTGGGAGTCCTCCTAACTAACTATGGCTACACCTTC	CASSLGVLLTNYGYTF
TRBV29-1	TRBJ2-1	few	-	TGCAGCGGGTACAGGGACTACAATGAGCAGTTCTTC	CSGYRDYNEQFF
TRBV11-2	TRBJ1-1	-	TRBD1	TGTGCCAGCAGCCTCGACAGGGCAGGGTTTAACACTGAAGCTTTCTTT	CASSLDRAGFNTEAFF
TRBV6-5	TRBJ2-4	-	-	TGTGCCAGCAGTCCCCTGGACAGAGCCAAAAACATTCAGTACTTC	CASSPLDRAKNIQYF
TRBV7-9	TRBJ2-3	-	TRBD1	TGTGCCAGCAGCCTCGGGACAGTCACAGATACGCAGTATTTT	CASSLGTVTDTQYF
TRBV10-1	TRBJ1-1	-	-	TGCGCCAGCAGTGAGTCACGGACAGACTCGGCTTTCTTT	CASSESRTDSAFF
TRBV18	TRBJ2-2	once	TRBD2	TGTGCCAGCTCACCACCCGGACTAGGGCCAACCGGGGAGCTGTTTTTT	CASSPPGLGPTGELFF
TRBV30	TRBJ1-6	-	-	TGTGCCTGGGGACCAGACTTTAATTCACCCCTCCACTTT	CAWGPDFNSPLHF
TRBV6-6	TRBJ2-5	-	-	TGTGCCAGCAGTACGGACTTCGGGGGAGAGACCCAGTACTTC	CASSTDFGGETQYF
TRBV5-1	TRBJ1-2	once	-	TGCGCCAGCAGCTTGGGCGGGGGTCTCGGCGATGGCTACACCTTC	CASSLGGGLGDGYTF